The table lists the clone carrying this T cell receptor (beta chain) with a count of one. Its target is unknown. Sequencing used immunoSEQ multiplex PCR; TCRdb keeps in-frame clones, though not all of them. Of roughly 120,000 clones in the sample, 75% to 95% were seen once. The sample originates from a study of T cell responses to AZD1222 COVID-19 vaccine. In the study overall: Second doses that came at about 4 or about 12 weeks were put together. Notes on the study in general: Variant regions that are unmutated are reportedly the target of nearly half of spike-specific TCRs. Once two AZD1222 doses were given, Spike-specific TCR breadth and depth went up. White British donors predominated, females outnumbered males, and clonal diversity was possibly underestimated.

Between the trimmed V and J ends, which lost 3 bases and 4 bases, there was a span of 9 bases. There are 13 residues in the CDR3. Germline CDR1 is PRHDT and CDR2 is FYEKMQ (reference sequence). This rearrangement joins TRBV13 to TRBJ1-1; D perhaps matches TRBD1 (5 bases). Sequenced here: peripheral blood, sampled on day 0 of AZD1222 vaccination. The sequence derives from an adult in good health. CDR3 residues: CASSLQGSTEAFF. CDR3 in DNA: TGTGCCAGCAGCTTGCAGGGAAGCACTGAAGCTTTCTTT.